This entry features one T cell receptor beta chain sequence. Its antigen is currently unknown. CDR3 size: 16 residues. Germline values: CDR1 MGHRA, CDR2 YSYEKL. J gave up 0 bases and V 1 base, and 4 bases lay outside the gene matches. The source of the sample is a study of cytomegalovirus exposure and HLA in healthy donors. The study's findings and limits: Per published accounts, TCR beta sequences correctly predicted the HLA-A and HLA-B alleles of most subjects. Among the CMV-associated chains, three were confirmed in vitro as specific for CMV antigens.

Primers included in the PCR were 60 Vbeta and 13 Jbeta primers. TCRdb keeps only in-frame clones here, not all; method: immunoSEQ multiplex PCR. The data hold 150,000 to 200,000 clones, with 84% observed a single time. The TCR comes from a girl aged 10-17 years in good health and CMV-seropositive. Sample: PBMCs. The rearrangement uses TRBV4-1 and TRBJ1-1; 8 nucleotides align to TRBD1. The CDR3 spells CASSQGTTGVNTEAFF. CDR3 coding DNA: TGCGCCAGCAGCCAAGGGACGACAGGGGTGAACACTGAAGCTTTCTTT.